These T cell receptor beta chains were read from a single sample in a study of cytomegalovirus exposure and HLA in healthy donors. The data were produced by immunoSEQ multiplex PCR, yet TCRdb's version contains in-frame clones alone and is incomplete. This sample has approximately 210,000 clones, with approximately 83% found just once. Sequenced material: PBMCs. The receptors originated from a woman in her fifties or sixties in good health and CMV-seropositive. Both conserved end residues are part of each CDR3. A D gene is named only where the DNA matches it firmly. A row's size may be missing; if present it is once, few, many or a size class.

>NA|TRBJ1-5|NA|TRBV28|16
CASSLSGQIINQPQHF
TGTGCCAGCAGTTTATCCGGACAGATAATCAATCAGCCCCAGCATTTT
>NA|TRBJ2-1|once|TRBV7-7|13
CASSLDSYNEQFF
TGTGCCAGCAGCCTCGACAGCTACAATGAGCAGTTCTTC
>NA|TRBJ2-7|NA|TRBV11-2|15
CASSHNPGHSYEQYF
TGTGCCAGCAGTCACAATCCGGGACACTCCTACGAGCAGTACTTC
>NA|TRBJ1-1|NA|TRBV7-8|13
CASSLDRNTEAFF
TGTGCCAGCAGCCTCGACAGGAACACTGAGGCTTTCTTT
>TRBD1|TRBJ1-6|few|TRBV27|14
CASTGQGEVSPLHF
TGTGCCAGCACCGGACAGGGGGAGGTTTCACCCCTCCACTTT
>NA|TRBJ1-5|NA|TRBV6-1|14
CASSESGANQPQHF
TGTGCCAGCAGTGAGTCAGGGGCGAATCAGCCCCAGCATTTT
>NA|TRBJ2-7|once|TRBV6-1|14
CASSEGDRTYEQYF
TGTGCCAGCAGTGAAGGTGACAGAACCTACGAGCAGTACTTC
>NA|TRBJ2-3|NA|TRBV19|15
CASSMGTQGRDTQYF
TGTGCCAGTAGTATGGGGACTCAAGGGAGGGATACGCAGTATTTT
>NA|TRBJ1-6|NA|TRBV27|17
CASSFSGQGSYNSPLHF
TGTGCCAGCAGTTTTTCCGGGCAGGGATCCTACAATTCACCCCTCCACTTT
>TRBD1|TRBJ2-3|once|TRBV5-4|14
CASSPWDRADTQYF
TGTGCCAGCAGCCCGTGGGACAGGGCTGATACGCAGTATTTT
>TRBD1|TRBJ1-2|NA|TRBV15|12
CATRQGGYGYTF
TGTGCCACACGACAGGGCGGCTATGGCTACACCTTC
>NA|TRBJ2-1|NA|TRBV9|12
CASSGEGNEQFF
TGTGCCAGCAGTGGAGAGGGCAATGAGCAGTTCTTC
>TRBD1|TRBJ2-7|once|TRBV18|14
CASSWDRGAYEQYF
TGTGCCAGCTCCTGGGACAGGGGTGCCTACGAGCAGTACTTC
>TRBD1|TRBJ1-2|once|TRBV28|15
CASSPSGQGSNGYTF
TGTGCCAGCAGTCCCTCGGGACAGGGGAGTAATGGCTACACCTTC
>TRBD1|TRBJ2-7|NA|TRBV5-1|16
CASSFFGTGLDYEQYF
TGCGCCAGCAGCTTCTTCGGGACAGGGTTGGACTACGAGCAGTACTTC
>TRBD1|TRBJ1-4|NA|TRBV2|14
CASSKPRGREKLFF
TGTGCCAGCAGTAAACCCAGGGGGAGGGAAAAACTGTTTTTT
>NA|TRBJ2-3|NA|TRBV18|14
CASSPGGGTDTQYF
TGTGCCAGCTCACCCGGGGGAGGTACAGATACGCAGTATTTT
>TRBD2|TRBJ2-1|NA|TRBV6-1|15
CASSMTSGPDNEQFF
TGTGCCAGCAGTATGACTAGCGGGCCTGACAATGAGCAGTTCTTC
>NA|TRBJ1-3|NA|TRBV15|14
CATSREIAGNTIYF
TGTGCCACCAGCAGAGAAATAGCTGGAAACACCATATATTTT
>TRBD1|TRBJ2-1|NA|TRBV18|17
CASSPGTEHRSYNEQFF
TGTGCCAGCTCACCCGGGACAGAGCATAGGTCCTACAATGAGCAGTTCTTC
>TRBD1|TRBJ2-7|NA|TRBV7-9|15
CASSSTADRAYEQYF
TGTGCCAGCAGCTCCACTGCCGACAGGGCCTACGAGCAGTACTTC
>TRBD1|TRBJ2-7|NA|TRBV11-2|14
CASSHDRGSYEQYF
TGTGCCAGCAGCCATGACAGGGGCTCCTACGAGCAGTACTTC